A selection of T cell receptor beta chains follows, all from one sample in a study of technical replicates of blood from a handful of donors. Produced via immunoSEQ multiplex PCR; TCRdb's table is partial and in-frame only. The top ten hold approximately 0.41% of the sample, which has about 82,000 clones, around 96% seen once. Sequenced: T cells isolated from PBMCs. The source of these receptors is a human donor in good health. The CDR3 runs from the conserved cysteine through the conserved F or W. A D gene is named only where the DNA matches it firmly. Not every row has a clone size; where given, it reads once, few, many or a size class.

TRBV6-5	.	.	TRBJ1-2	CASSYSLSGALYGYTF	TGTGCCAGCAGTTACTCCCTTAGCGGGGCCTTATATGGCTACACCTTC
TRBV2	.	.	TRBJ2-4	CASSEFQAKNIQYF	TGTGCCAGCAGTGAATTCCAGGCCAAAAACATTCAGTACTTC
TRBV27	.	.	TRBJ1-1	CASSLRDGATEAFF	TGTGCCAGCAGTTTGCGGGACGGGGCCACTGAAGCTTTCTTT
TRBV19	.	.	TRBJ2-5	CASSKGPGATDKETQYF	TGTGCCAGTAGTAAAGGCCCAGGGGCGACCGATAAAGAGACCCAGTACTTC
TRBV19	.	.	TRBJ1-1	CASSPWTVLDTEAFF	TGTGCCAGTAGTCCCTGGACAGTCTTGGACACTGAAGCTTTCTTT
TRBV11-2	.	.	TRBJ2-5	CASSLDPGMETQYF	TGTGCCAGCAGCTTAGATCCGGGGATGGAGACCCAGTACTTC
TRBV11-2	.	.	TRBJ2-1	CASNPTTGTYNEQFF	TGTGCCAGCAACCCTACAACAGGAACCTACAATGAGCAGTTCTTC
TRBV4-1	.	.	TRBJ2-7	CASSQGFIAAENYEQYF	TGCGCCAGCAGCCAAGGTTTTATAGCGGCAGAAAACTACGAGCAGTACTTC
TRBV9	.	TRBD1	TRBJ1-2	CASSGISKGQGKNGYTF	TGTGCCAGCAGCGGAATCTCTAAGGGACAGGGGAAGAATGGCTACACCTTC
TRBV30	once	.	TRBJ1-4	CASRGTNEKLFF	TGTGCCTCAAGGGGAACTAATGAAAAACTGTTTTTT
TRBV6-5	.	.	TRBJ2-7	CASSYAGSSYEQYF	TGTGCCAGCAGTTATGCGGGTTCCTCCTACGAGCAGTACTTC
TRBV15	.	TRBD2	TRBJ2-2	CATSRGLAGVPGELFF	TGTGCCACCAGCAGAGGACTAGCGGGAGTCCCCGGGGAGCTGTTTTTT
TRBV7-9	.	.	TRBJ1-1	CASSSLVYTEAFF	TGTGCCAGCAGCTCTTTAGTTTACACTGAAGCTTTCTTT
TRBV5-1	.	.	TRBJ2-5	CASSLDPSGGAQETQYF	TGCGCCAGCAGCTTGGATCCTTCGGGGGGCGCGCAGGAGACCCAGTACTTC
TRBV15	.	TRBD1	TRBJ2-2	CATSWTGTGVTGELFF	TGTGCCACCAGCTGGACCGGGACAGGGGTAACCGGGGAGCTGTTTTTT
TRBV2	.	TRBD2	TRBJ2-1	CASSVIAGVYYEQFF	TGTGCCAGCAGTGTAATAGCGGGAGTGTACTATGAGCAGTTCTTC
TRBV7-2	.	.	TRBJ2-1	CASSPRAGEQFF	TGTGCCAGCAGCCCGAGGGCTGGGGAGCAGTTCTTC